Below are 3 T cell receptor beta chains sequenced from a single sample in a study of control samples from healthy donors and cancer patients. Profiling relied on immunoSEQ multiplex PCR, and the TCRdb table lists in-frame clones only, not all of them. The data contain 98,000 or so clones, roughly 79% of them singletons. Sequencing used blood. All receptors derive from a man in his late teens or twenties in good health.

The chain carries TRBV28 and TRBJ2-7; D possibly matches TRBD1 or TRBD2 (6 bases each). V lost 5 bases and J 4 bases, leaving 21 bases between the germline ends. This CDR3 spans 16 amino acids. CDR1 and CDR2 from the germline V gene are MDHEN and SYDVKM. The CDR3 nucleotides are TGTGCCAGCAGTCCTGAGGAGGGGGGCCGTTGGTACGAGCAGTACTTC. Protein product: CASSPEEGGRWYEQYF.

The rearrangement uses TRBV5-6 and TRBJ2-1; 9 bases agree with TRBD1. The CDR3 runs to 16 residues. J was trimmed by 4 bases and V by 0 bases; bases with no gene match: 5. Germline V gene sequence: CDR1 SGHDT, CDR2 YYEEEE. The DNA for the CDR3 is TGTGCCAGCAGCTTGGCGGTTGGACAGGGGTACAATGAGCAGTTCTTC. Its translation is CASSLAVGQGYNEQFF.

The chain uses TRBV4-2 and TRBJ2-3; D gene ambiguous. The germline V gene encodes CDR1 LGHNA and CDR2 YNFKEQ. CDR3 length: 12 amino acids. V dropped 0 bases and J dropped 6 bases, with 4 bases sitting between them. CDR3 in DNA: TGTGCCAGCAGCCAAGACCGTGATACGCAGTATTTT. This codes for CASSQDRDTQYF.